Listed below are T cell receptor beta chains from one sample, sequenced in a study of patients and donors after allogeneic stem cell transplantation. TCRdb called the RT-PCR reads again in MiXCR, with one record for every CDR3 protein. The profile covers hundreds of thousands of distinct CDR3 sequences, with more than 15% appearing a single time and just over 7% taken by the ten largest. Material: blood, either unsorted or a sorted T cell fraction (not recorded which). Receptor source: a human donor who was either an allogeneic HSCT recipient or a stem cell or donor lymphocyte infusion donor (not recorded which). It is not recorded whose cells these are; they may come from a transplant donor. The CDR3 runs from the conserved cysteine through the conserved F or W. The D gene is left open where the match is weak. Clone size is shown for a subset of rows, as once, few, many or a class of expanded clone.

clone size,D gene,J gene,V gene,CDR3 DNA,CDR3 protein
few,TRBD2,TRBJ2-2,TRBV25-1,TGTGCCAGCAGTGGAAAACGGGGGGTTAACACCGGGGAGCTGTTTTTT,CASSGKRGVNTGELFF
-,TRBD1,TRBJ1-5,TRBV6-2/TRBV6-3,TGTGCCAGCAGTTACGGGACAGATCCGAAGCCCCAGCATTTT,CASSYGTDPKPQHF
few,TRBD1,TRBJ1-1,TRBV29-1,TGCAGCGTCAGGACAGGGAGAACTGAAGCTTTCTTT,CSVRTGRTEAFF
-,TRBD1,TRBJ1-2,TRBV27,TGTGCCAGCAGTTTATTAGGACCGGGACAGGGGGTCTACTATGGCTACACCTTC,CASSLLGPGQGVYYGYTF
few,-,TRBJ1-2,TRBV10-3,TGTGCCATCAGCGACACCGGACAGCCGGGGGGTGGCTACACCTTC,CAISDTGQPGGGYTF
few,-,TRBJ2-3,TRBV28,TGTGCCAGCAGTTTTAATCGGATAGATACGCAGTATTTT,CASSFNRIDTQYF
-,TRBD1,TRBJ2-4,TRBV19,TGTGCCAGCCCCTTGGACAGGGTCGGGTCCGCCTGTAACATTCAGTACTTC,CASPLDRVGSACNIQYF
few,-,TRBJ2-5,TRBV7-9,TGTGCCAGCATCCGCGGACCGCAAGAGACCCAGTACTTC,CASIRGPQETQYF
-,TRBD2,TRBJ2-7,TRBV6-1,TGTGCCAGCAGACTAGCGAATGCCAACGAGCAGTACTTC,CASRLANANEQYF
few,TRBD1,TRBJ1-6,TRBV4-1,TGCGCCAGCAGCCAAGTGGACAGGGGGGTCGGTTCACCCCTCCACTTT,CASSQVDRGVGSPLHF
once,-,TRBJ1-1,TRBV23-1,TGCGCCAGCAGTCAATCAGAGCGGGGCCTTGGGAACACTGAAGCTTTCTTT,CASSQSERGLGNTEAFF
-,-,TRBJ2-1,TRBV6-6,TGTGCCAGCAGACCGGCGACCTACAATGAGCAGTTCTTC,CASRPATYNEQFF
few,-,TRBJ2-2,TRBV7-9,TGTGCCAGCAGCACGACAGGTTCAGGGGAGCTGTTTTTT,CASSTTGSGELFF
-,TRBD1,TRBJ2-3,TRBV5-1,TGCGCCAGCAGCTTGGAAGGGACAGGACGCGATACGCAGTATTTT,CASSLEGTGRDTQYF
few,-,TRBJ2-1,TRBV19,TGTGCCAGTAGTATACCGAGGGAGCGACACAATGAGCAGTTCTTC,CASSIPRERHNEQFF
many,-,TRBJ2-7,TRBV20-1,TGCAGTGCTAGACAAGGGTCAGGTGGGGCCTACGAGCAGTACTTC,CSARQGSGGAYEQYF
few,-,TRBJ2-7,TRBV20-1,TGCAGTGCTAGAGTGGACGGTACCTACGAGCAGTACTTC,CSARVDGTYEQYF
few,TRBD1,TRBJ1-2,TRBV12-3/TRBV12-4,TGTGCCAGCAGTTCGACAGGGGACTATGGCTACACCTTC,CASSSTGDYGYTF
-,-,TRBJ2-1,TRBV20-1,TGCAGTGCAGAGCTGCGACTCCCGTCCTACAATGAGCAGTTCTTC,CSAELRLPSYNEQFF
-,-,TRBJ1-4,TRBV29-1,TGCAGCGTTGTCTCCGGTGAAAAACTGTTTTTT,CSVVSGEKLFF
-,-,TRBJ2-5,TRBV9,TGTGCCAGCAGCACGGGACTTCGAGGGGCCCAGTACTTC,CASSTGLRGAQYF
-,TRBD1,TRBJ2-1,TRBV5-1,TGCGCCAGCAGTTGGGGGACAGGTCTTTACAATGAGCAGTTCTTC,CASSWGTGLYNEQFF
-,-,TRBJ2-5,TRBV19,TGTGCCAGTAGTGGCGGCCAAGAGACCCAGTACTTC,CASSGGQETQYF
-,TRBD1,TRBJ1-5,TRBV20-1,TGCAGTGCTCGGACAGGGTCGAACAATCAGCCCCAGCATTTT,CSARTGSNNQPQHF
many,TRBD2,TRBJ2-3,TRBV12-3/TRBV12-4,TGTGCCAGCAGTCAGCGGGGGCCCTACACAGATACGCAGTATTTT,CASSQRGPYTDTQYF
few,-,TRBJ1-1,TRBV30,TGTGCCTGGAGGGCTAATATACTGGCGAACACTGAAGCTTTCTTT,CAWRANILANTEAFF
-,-,TRBJ2-7,TRBV20-1,TGCAGTGCCTTTGACAGGGGAGGGTACGAGCAGTACTTC,CSAFDRGGYEQYF
-,-,TRBJ2-2,TRBV15,TGTGCCACCAGCAGAGCGGGAGATGGGGAGCTGTTTTTT,CATSRAGDGELFF
-,-,TRBJ1-1,TRBV12-3/TRBV12-4,TGTGCCAGCAGTTTTCGGCGGAAGAACACTGAAGCTTTCTTT,CASSFRRKNTEAFF
few,-,TRBJ2-7,TRBV28,TGTGCCAGCAGTCGTTTCTACGAGCAGTACTTC,CASSRFYEQYF
-,-,TRBJ1-2,TRBV20-1,TGCAGTGCTAGAGGGGACAACTATGGCTACACCTTC,CSARGDNYGYTF
many,TRBD2,TRBJ2-1,TRBV7-6,TGTGCCAGCAGCTTAACTAGCGGGAGTAGTAATGAGCAGTTCTTC,CASSLTSGSSNEQFF
few,-,TRBJ1-4,TRBV20-1,TGCAGTGCCTTCGGGGGTGGTGAAAAACTGTTTTTT,CSAFGGGEKLFF
few,TRBD2,TRBJ2-2,TRBV6-2/TRBV6-3,TGTGCCAGCAGTTACATCTGGCGGGAGGGCCCCGGGGAGCTGTTTTTT,CASSYIWREGPGELFF
-,TRBD2,TRBJ2-1,TRBV7-6,TGTGCCAGCAGCTTTGCCCGGGGGGGCACATTCAGTGAGCAGTTCTTC,CASSFARGGTFSEQFF
-,-,TRBJ2-1,TRBV4-3,TGCGCCAGCAGCCAAGCTTGGGGGACGGGGGCTTTGAATGAGCAGTTCTTC,CASSQAWGTGALNEQFF
few,-,TRBJ1-1,TRBV5-1,TGCGCCAGCAGGGACACGAGAGTTATGAACACTGAAGCTTTCTTT,CASRDTRVMNTEAFF
few,-,TRBJ1-2,TRBV2,TGTGCCAGCAGTGGGACAACGAACTATGGCTACACCTTC,CASSGTTNYGYTF
many,-,TRBJ1-6,TRBV20-1,TGCAGTGCTAGAGATTTGACTCGGCAGACTAATTCACCCCTCCACTTT,CSARDLTRQTNSPLHF
few,-,TRBJ2-2,TRBV2,TGTGCCAGCAGTGAAATTGGGAACACCGGGGAGCTGTTTTTT,CASSEIGNTGELFF
-,-,TRBJ2-7,TRBV28,TGTGCCAGCAGTTTGGGGGGGGCCCCCCTTTACGAGCAGTACTTC,CASSLGGAPLYEQYF
-,TRBD1,TRBJ2-3,TRBV18,TGTGCCAGCTCACCCCCCGGACAGGGGAGGGTAGATACGCAGTATTTT,CASSPPGQGRVDTQYF
few,-,TRBJ2-1,TRBV20-1,TGCAGTGCTAGAGCCTTTTTGGGGAATACCTACAATGAGCAGTTCTTC,CSARAFLGNTYNEQFF
-,TRBD2,TRBJ2-1,TRBV29-1,TGCAGCGTTGAAACCAGCGGGAGGGCAAGGGAGCAGTTCTTC,CSVETSGRAREQFF
-,TRBD1,TRBJ1-2,TRBV6-2/TRBV6-3,TGTGCCAGCCAGACAGGGAATAACTATGGCTACACCTTC,CASQTGNNYGYTF
few,TRBD2,TRBJ2-5,TRBV7-2,TGTGCCAGCAGCTTAGTGCCCGGGACTAGTCGACAAGAGACCCAGTACTTC,CASSLVPGTSRQETQYF
few,-,TRBJ1-4,TRBV5-5,TGTGCCAGCAGCTTGCTTAATTATGAAAAACTGTTTTTT,CASSLLNYEKLFF
-,TRBD1,TRBJ1-1,TRBV29-1,TGCAGCGTCGGGTGGGGGACAGGGAACACTGAAGCTTTCTTT,CSVGWGTGNTEAFF
-,TRBD2,TRBJ2-5,TRBV15,TGTGCCACCGCTAGGGGAGGGTTAACGCTCCAAGAGACCCAGTACTTC,CATARGGLTLQETQYF
-,TRBD1,TRBJ2-3,TRBV12-3/TRBV12-4,TGTGCCAGCAGGGGACAGGCAGTTTTCACAGATACGCAGTATTTT,CASRGQAVFTDTQYF
-,-,TRBJ2-3,TRBV2,TGTGCCAACGGACAGGACTACACAGATACGCAGTATTTT,CANGQDYTDTQYF
-,-,TRBJ1-1,TRBV29-1,TGCAGCGTACTGCGGGGGGGGGGCACTGAAGCTTTCTTT,CSVLRGGGTEAFF
once,-,TRBJ2-4,TRBV20-1,TGCAGTGCTAGAGACTCAAAGGGGGCCAAAAACATTCAGTACTTC,CSARDSKGAKNIQYF
-,TRBD1,TRBJ2-2,TRBV6-1,TGTGCCAATCCCAGGGGGTCGAACACCGGGGAGCTGTTTTTT,CANPRGSNTGELFF
many,-,TRBJ2-1,TRBV12-3/TRBV12-4,TGTGCCAGCAGTTTAGCCACGACACAGCAGTTCTTC,CASSLATTQQFF
few,-,TRBJ1-1,TRBV12-3/TRBV12-4,TGTGCCAGCAGTTCCGGTCGGACCGCCGTTAAGAACACTGAAGCTTTCTTT,CASSSGRTAVKNTEAFF
-,-,TRBJ1-3,TRBV4-1,TGCGCCAGCAGCCAAGGTCCTGTCGAGTTCCCAAACACCATATATTTT,CASSQGPVEFPNTIYF
many,-,TRBJ2-3,TRBV15,TGTGCCACCAGCAGAGTGAGGGGCGGGAATACGCAGTATTTT,CATSRVRGGNTQYF
-,TRBD1,TRBJ1-3,TRBV3-1,TGTGCCAGCAGCCAAGGCGTCGACAGGGGGCTCGGAAACACCATATATTTT,CASSQGVDRGLGNTIYF
once,TRBD1,TRBJ2-7,TRBV11-1,TGTGCCAGCAGCTTAGGGGGAGTAACAGGGGGCACCAAATTCTACGAGCAGTACTTC,CASSLGGVTGGTKFYEQYF